These T cell receptor beta chains were read from a single sample in a study of T cell repertoires in cytomegalovirus infection. TCRdb independently ran MiXCR on the reads; one entry per CDR3 protein. The data hold around 310,000 distinct CDR3 sequences, with 15% to 20% observed a single time. Sequenced material: PBMCs. The receptors come from a human donor in good health (CMV status not recorded). Some clones in this sample may be carry-over from other donors' samples. Both conserved end residues are part of each CDR3. The D gene is left open where the match is weak.

cdr3_aa: CASSPSLGGNIQYF; d_call: .; v_call: TRBV19; j_call: TRBJ2-4
cdr3_aa: CASSVESTNTEAFF; d_call: .; v_call: TRBV2; j_call: TRBJ1-1
cdr3_aa: CASSQWAGGQQFF; d_call: TRBD2; v_call: TRBV4-2; j_call: TRBJ2-1
cdr3_aa: CASSPSSYNEQFF; d_call: .; v_call: TRBV12-3/TRBV12-4; j_call: TRBJ2-1
cdr3_aa: CASSKVRDANQPQHF; d_call: .; v_call: TRBV19; j_call: TRBJ1-5
cdr3_aa: CAASPRLGYGYTF; d_call: .; v_call: TRBV2; j_call: TRBJ1-2
cdr3_aa: CASLRGLGYEQYF; d_call: .; v_call: TRBV6-5; j_call: TRBJ2-7
cdr3_aa: CASRGMGQETQYF; d_call: .; v_call: TRBV6-5; j_call: TRBJ2-5
cdr3_aa: CASSPAGPRAEKLFF; d_call: .; v_call: TRBV7-6; j_call: TRBJ1-4
cdr3_aa: CASSLGIQGYEQYF; d_call: .; v_call: TRBV7-2; j_call: TRBJ2-7
cdr3_aa: CASSLARTGTQPQHF; d_call: TRBD1; v_call: TRBV7-8; j_call: TRBJ1-5
cdr3_aa: CASSLELGFEQYF; d_call: .; v_call: TRBV7-6; j_call: TRBJ2-7
cdr3_aa: CASSLVAVGELFF; d_call: .; v_call: TRBV11-2; j_call: TRBJ2-2
cdr3_aa: CASSYWGANNSPLHF; d_call: .; v_call: TRBV6-5; j_call: TRBJ1-6
cdr3_aa: CASSLGAGENSPLHF; d_call: .; v_call: TRBV12-3/TRBV12-4; j_call: TRBJ1-6
cdr3_aa: CASRTSGTGSFEQYF; d_call: TRBD1; v_call: TRBV28; j_call: TRBJ2-7
cdr3_aa: CASSQEQGLAKNIQYF; d_call: .; v_call: TRBV12-3/TRBV12-4; j_call: TRBJ2-4
cdr3_aa: CASSPWTSGTDTQYF; d_call: TRBD2; v_call: TRBV11-2; j_call: TRBJ2-3
cdr3_aa: CASSWGTGTGDHTDTQYF; d_call: TRBD1; v_call: TRBV12-3/TRBV12-4; j_call: TRBJ2-3
cdr3_aa: CSARPLADTRLGPQHF; d_call: .; v_call: TRBV20-1; j_call: TRBJ1-5
cdr3_aa: CASSFRTGGNEQFF; d_call: TRBD1; v_call: TRBV7-9; j_call: TRBJ2-1
cdr3_aa: CASTTSGGADSGELFF; d_call: TRBD2; v_call: TRBV7-2; j_call: TRBJ2-2
cdr3_aa: CASSTTGATDTQYF; d_call: .; v_call: TRBV6-1; j_call: TRBJ2-3
cdr3_aa: CASSLEGAAPTQYF; d_call: TRBD1; v_call: TRBV7-6; j_call: TRBJ2-5
cdr3_aa: CASSPTSGGRYNEQFF; d_call: TRBD2; v_call: TRBV7-2; j_call: TRBJ2-1
cdr3_aa: CASSTLTGTKGFVAYEQYF; d_call: TRBD1; v_call: TRBV7-4; j_call: TRBJ2-7
cdr3_aa: CSVEPRDGEKLFF; d_call: .; v_call: TRBV29-1; j_call: TRBJ1-4
cdr3_aa: CASSGRNPVSGANVLTF; d_call: .; v_call: TRBV7-9; j_call: TRBJ2-6
cdr3_aa: CSASDSGASNSYEQYF; d_call: .; v_call: TRBV20-1; j_call: TRBJ2-7
cdr3_aa: CASSTDTTGLYEQYF; d_call: .; v_call: TRBV19; j_call: TRBJ2-7
cdr3_aa: CSVSDRARGYTF; d_call: TRBD1; v_call: TRBV29-1; j_call: TRBJ1-2
cdr3_aa: CSVPRGSMNEQFF; d_call: .; v_call: TRBV20-1; j_call: TRBJ2-1
cdr3_aa: CASSLDRMYEYF; d_call: .; v_call: TRBV5-5; j_call: TRBJ2-4
cdr3_aa: CASTDGGQDEQYF; d_call: TRBD1; v_call: TRBV28; j_call: TRBJ2-7
cdr3_aa: CASSFDLQETQYF; d_call: .; v_call: TRBV28; j_call: TRBJ2-5
cdr3_aa: CASRVGGEQFF; d_call: .; v_call: TRBV2; j_call: TRBJ2-1
cdr3_aa: CASSQEGGSVGYTF; d_call: .; v_call: TRBV3-1; j_call: TRBJ1-2
cdr3_aa: CATSDSKTGTPYEQYF; d_call: .; v_call: TRBV24-1; j_call: TRBJ2-7
cdr3_aa: CSARPTGTQANTIYF; d_call: .; v_call: TRBV20-1; j_call: TRBJ1-3
cdr3_aa: CASSFGRGSYEQYF; d_call: .; v_call: TRBV11-2; j_call: TRBJ2-7
cdr3_aa: CASSTDRSKDTF; d_call: .; v_call: TRBV13; j_call: TRBJ1-2
cdr3_aa: CASSPLGTGHLYNEQFF; d_call: .; v_call: TRBV19; j_call: TRBJ2-1
cdr3_aa: CSARGMRGESSDTQYF; d_call: .; v_call: TRBV20-1; j_call: TRBJ2-3
cdr3_aa: CASSSAGIAGELGETQYF; d_call: TRBD2; v_call: TRBV28; j_call: TRBJ2-5
cdr3_aa: CSARRLSNEKLFF; d_call: .; v_call: TRBV20-1; j_call: TRBJ1-4
cdr3_aa: CASSLGRGEQHF; d_call: .; v_call: TRBV12-3/TRBV12-4; j_call: TRBJ1-5
cdr3_aa: CASSIGLAGTRDEQFF; d_call: TRBD2; v_call: TRBV28; j_call: TRBJ2-1
cdr3_aa: CASSQDFKPDMAQYF; d_call: .; v_call: TRBV4-1; j_call: TRBJ2-3
cdr3_aa: CASSPRWDEAFF; d_call: .; v_call: TRBV7-9; j_call: TRBJ1-1
cdr3_aa: CSASKRQGVGSQPQHF; d_call: TRBD1; v_call: TRBV20-1; j_call: TRBJ1-5
cdr3_aa: CASSPTEDSHLNTEAFF; d_call: .; v_call: TRBV18; j_call: TRBJ1-1
cdr3_aa: CSARDTNTGTGSPLHF; d_call: .; v_call: TRBV20-1; j_call: TRBJ1-6
cdr3_aa: CASSILGGGNNEQFF; d_call: TRBD1; v_call: TRBV19; j_call: TRBJ2-1
cdr3_aa: CASSWGFGGPGNTEAFF; d_call: .; v_call: TRBV6-6; j_call: TRBJ1-1
cdr3_aa: CASSATRGQGLSSYNSPLHF; d_call: TRBD1; v_call: TRBV2; j_call: TRBJ1-6
cdr3_aa: CASSPEGRRSGNTIYF; d_call: .; v_call: TRBV19; j_call: TRBJ1-3
cdr3_aa: CASSRGGQPYNEQFF; d_call: .; v_call: TRBV28; j_call: TRBJ2-1
cdr3_aa: CSARDVEGQGAPEAFF; d_call: TRBD1; v_call: TRBV20-1; j_call: TRBJ1-1
cdr3_aa: CASSPDRIEAFF; d_call: TRBD1; v_call: TRBV7-9; j_call: TRBJ1-1
cdr3_aa: CASSPLSYEQYF; d_call: .; v_call: TRBV7-2; j_call: TRBJ2-7